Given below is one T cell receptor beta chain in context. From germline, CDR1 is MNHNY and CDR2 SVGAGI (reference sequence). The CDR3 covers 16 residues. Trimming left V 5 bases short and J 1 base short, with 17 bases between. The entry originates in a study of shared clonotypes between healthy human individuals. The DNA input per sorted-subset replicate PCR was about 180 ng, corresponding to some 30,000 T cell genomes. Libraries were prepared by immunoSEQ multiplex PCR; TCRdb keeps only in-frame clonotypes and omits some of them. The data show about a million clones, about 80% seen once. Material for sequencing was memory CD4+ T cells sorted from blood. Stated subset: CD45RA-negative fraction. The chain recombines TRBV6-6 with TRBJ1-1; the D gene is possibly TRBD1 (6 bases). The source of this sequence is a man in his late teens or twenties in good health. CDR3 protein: CASSPRRGAKNTEAFF. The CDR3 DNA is TGTGCCAGCAGTCCCCGGAGGGGGGCCAAGAACACTGAAGCTTTCTTT.